These T cell receptor beta chains were read from a single sample in a study of T cells after yellow fever vaccination. TCRdb re-called the 5' RACE reads with MiXCR, one entry per CDR3 protein. The table includes some 160,000 distinct CDR3 sequences, 9.3% detected once. The sequencing used CD8+ T cells sorted from PBMCs, collected 45 days after the yellow fever booster vaccination. The source of these receptors is a man between 18 and 35 years old who received the YFV17D yellow fever vaccine. Both conserved end residues are part of each CDR3. The D gene is left open where the match is weak. Size values are once, few and many counts, or a class for expanded clones, and some rows have none.

cdr3_nt: TGTGCCAGCAGCTGGATGGGACACGAAGCCAAAAACATTCAGTACTTC
cdr3_aa: CASSWMGHEAKNIQYF
d_call: .
j_call: TRBJ2-4
v_call: TRBV7-2
clone_size: few

cdr3_nt: TGCGCCAGCAGCCAAGCTCAGTACAATGAGCAGTTCTTC
cdr3_aa: CASSQAQYNEQFF
d_call: .
j_call: TRBJ2-1
v_call: TRBV4-1
clone_size: many

cdr3_nt: TGTGCCAGCAGTCTGGACAGGCGTGTAGAGACCCAGTACTTC
cdr3_aa: CASSLDRRVETQYF
d_call: TRBD1
j_call: TRBJ2-5
v_call: TRBV12-3/TRBV12-4
clone_size: many

cdr3_nt: TGCAGCGTTGAAGGGGGACTCCTGGGGACGTACCAAGAGACCCAGTACTTC
cdr3_aa: CSVEGGLLGTYQETQYF
d_call: .
j_call: TRBJ2-5
v_call: TRBV29-1
clone_size: few

cdr3_nt: TGTGCCAGCAGTCTTATCGCAGGGGCTAAAGCCTATGGCTACACCTTC
cdr3_aa: CASSLIAGAKAYGYTF
d_call: .
j_call: TRBJ1-2
v_call: TRBV21-1
clone_size: few

cdr3_nt: TGTGCCAGCAGCCTGACGGGGGCCAGGAACACTGAAGCTTTCTTT
cdr3_aa: CASSLTGARNTEAFF
d_call: .
j_call: TRBJ1-1
v_call: TRBV13
clone_size: .

cdr3_nt: TGCGCCAGCAGCCAAGATGGGGGGGATAGCAATCAGCCCCAGCATTTT
cdr3_aa: CASSQDGGDSNQPQHF
d_call: .
j_call: TRBJ1-5
v_call: TRBV4-3
clone_size: few

cdr3_nt: TGCAGTGCTAGAGATGGGGAAGCCGCGAGCACCGGGGAGCTGTTTTTT
cdr3_aa: CSARDGEAASTGELFF
d_call: .
j_call: TRBJ2-2
v_call: TRBV20-1
clone_size: few

cdr3_nt: TGTGCCATCAGAACAGGATACTCCTACGAGCAGTACTTC
cdr3_aa: CAIRTGYSYEQYF
d_call: .
j_call: TRBJ2-7
v_call: TRBV10-3
clone_size: .

cdr3_nt: TGTGCCAGCAGCCCCCGAGTCGGAGGAAAAAACATTCAGTACTTC
cdr3_aa: CASSPRVGGKNIQYF
d_call: .
j_call: TRBJ2-4
v_call: TRBV6-2/TRBV6-3
clone_size: few

cdr3_nt: TGTGCCAGCAGGTCCGGGACAGGGGAAAATGAGCAGTTCTTC
cdr3_aa: CASRSGTGENEQFF
d_call: TRBD1
j_call: TRBJ2-1
v_call: TRBV11-2
clone_size: few

cdr3_nt: TGTGCCAGCAGCCCCTATCCTAGCGGGGGGGCCTTATATACGCAGTATTTT
cdr3_aa: CASSPYPSGGALYTQYF
d_call: TRBD2
j_call: TRBJ2-3
v_call: TRBV11-2
clone_size: many

cdr3_nt: TGTGCCAGAAGCCCAGGACAGGGGGAAGAGACCCAGTACTTC
cdr3_aa: CARSPGQGEETQYF
d_call: TRBD1
j_call: TRBJ2-5
v_call: TRBV5-3
clone_size: few

cdr3_nt: TGCGCCAGCAGCCAAGAATGGGGGGTAGATCAGCCCCAGCATTTT
cdr3_aa: CASSQEWGVDQPQHF
d_call: .
j_call: TRBJ1-5
v_call: TRBV4-1
clone_size: many

cdr3_nt: TGTGCCACCAGCAGAGAAAGGACAGGGAACTATGGCTACACCTTC
cdr3_aa: CATSRERTGNYGYTF
d_call: TRBD1
j_call: TRBJ1-2
v_call: TRBV15
clone_size: .

cdr3_nt: TGTGCCAGCAGCCAAGACGGGGGCCGGGAGGTCACTGAAGCTTTCTTT
cdr3_aa: CASSQDGGREVTEAFF
d_call: .
j_call: TRBJ1-1
v_call: TRBV6-2/TRBV6-3
clone_size: .

cdr3_nt: TGTGCCAGCAGCCCCGAGGCCCCAGGGACAGATACGCAGTATTTT
cdr3_aa: CASSPEAPGTDTQYF
d_call: .
j_call: TRBJ2-3
v_call: TRBV11-2
clone_size: few

cdr3_nt: TGTGCCAGCAGCCTAGAGGGGGGGGGCCTTCATGAGCAGTTCTTC
cdr3_aa: CASSLEGGGLHEQFF
d_call: .
j_call: TRBJ2-1
v_call: TRBV3-1
clone_size: few

cdr3_nt: TGTGCCAGCAGAGGGGGGGCGGGAAATTCACCCCTCCACTTT
cdr3_aa: CASRGGAGNSPLHF
d_call: .
j_call: TRBJ1-6
v_call: TRBV12-3/TRBV12-4
clone_size: .

cdr3_nt: TGTGCCAGCAGCTTAGCGGGGGGCACGGACACCGGGGAGCTGTTTTTT
cdr3_aa: CASSLAGGTDTGELFF
d_call: .
j_call: TRBJ2-2
v_call: TRBV7-8
clone_size: few

cdr3_nt: TGTGCCAGCAGTTACGGGGGGGCCTATGGCTACACCTTC
cdr3_aa: CASSYGGAYGYTF
d_call: .
j_call: TRBJ1-2
v_call: TRBV6-5
clone_size: .

cdr3_nt: TGTGCCAGCGGGGGGTACGGGACCTCCGGGGAGCTGTTTTTT
cdr3_aa: CASGGYGTSGELFF
d_call: .
j_call: TRBJ2-2
v_call: TRBV12-3/TRBV12-4
clone_size: few

cdr3_nt: TGTGCCAGCAGCCGGGACGGCCTAGCCAAAAACATTCAGTACTTC
cdr3_aa: CASSRDGLAKNIQYF
d_call: .
j_call: TRBJ2-4
v_call: TRBV12-3/TRBV12-4
clone_size: many

cdr3_nt: TGTGCCAGCAGGGGGTCGCTAGCGGGGGCCTCCTACGAGCAGTACTTC
cdr3_aa: CASRGSLAGASYEQYF
d_call: TRBD2
j_call: TRBJ2-7
v_call: TRBV12-3/TRBV12-4
clone_size: few

cdr3_nt: TGCGCCAGCAGCTTGGCAGGGATTTCTAACTATGGCTACACCTTC
cdr3_aa: CASSLAGISNYGYTF
d_call: .
j_call: TRBJ1-2
v_call: TRBV5-1
clone_size: .

cdr3_nt: TGTGCCAGCAGCTTAGTTGGGCCAGCGGGGGGCTGGGTTGAGACCCAGTACTTC
cdr3_aa: CASSLVGPAGGWVETQYF
d_call: TRBD2
j_call: TRBJ2-5
v_call: TRBV11-2
clone_size: few

cdr3_nt: TGTGCCAGCAGCTTAATAATCGGCCCGGATGATGAGCAGTTCTTC
cdr3_aa: CASSLIIGPDDEQFF
d_call: .
j_call: TRBJ2-1
v_call: TRBV7-3
clone_size: few

cdr3_nt: TGCAGTGCTGCCAACACCGGGGAGCTGTTTTTT
cdr3_aa: CSAANTGELFF
d_call: .
j_call: TRBJ2-2
v_call: TRBV20-1
clone_size: .

cdr3_nt: TGCGCCAGCAGCCAAGTACCTGGAGGGGACGGGGCCAACGTCCTGACTTTC
cdr3_aa: CASSQVPGGDGANVLTF
d_call: .
j_call: TRBJ2-6
v_call: TRBV4-3
clone_size: many

cdr3_nt: TGTGCCAGCAGCCTAGACAGGCCCGCCGGGGAGCTGTTTTTT
cdr3_aa: CASSLDRPAGELFF
d_call: .
j_call: TRBJ2-2
v_call: TRBV7-9
clone_size: few

cdr3_nt: TGTGCCAGCAGCCAAGATACCCTGGAGACCCAGTACTTC
cdr3_aa: CASSQDTLETQYF
d_call: .
j_call: TRBJ2-5
v_call: TRBV4-2
clone_size: few

cdr3_nt: TGTGCCAGCAGCTTAGGAGGGTACTATGGCTACACCTTC
cdr3_aa: CASSLGGYYGYTF
d_call: .
j_call: TRBJ1-2
v_call: TRBV7-9
clone_size: few

cdr3_nt: TGTGCCACCAGCAGCGGAGCAGGGGATAACACCGGGGAGCTGTTTTTT
cdr3_aa: CATSSGAGDNTGELFF
d_call: .
j_call: TRBJ2-2
v_call: TRBV15
clone_size: .

cdr3_nt: TGTGCCAGCAGCGTAACTGGGGCCAACGTCCTGACTTTC
cdr3_aa: CASSVTGANVLTF
d_call: .
j_call: TRBJ2-6
v_call: TRBV9
clone_size: .

cdr3_nt: TGTGCCAGCAGCACCTCTGGGACAGACTTTAATGAAAAACTGTTTTTT
cdr3_aa: CASSTSGTDFNEKLFF
d_call: TRBD1
j_call: TRBJ1-4
v_call: TRBV7-8
clone_size: .

cdr3_nt: TGCAGTGCTGCAGAAACTAGTGAGACAGATACGCAGTATTTT
cdr3_aa: CSAAETSETDTQYF
d_call: .
j_call: TRBJ2-3
v_call: TRBV20-1
clone_size: few

cdr3_nt: TGTGCCAGCAGGCAGCGGGTCAATGAGCAGTTCTTC
cdr3_aa: CASRQRVNEQFF
d_call: .
j_call: TRBJ2-1
v_call: TRBV6-5
clone_size: few

cdr3_nt: TGTGCCAGCGGACCACAGGTCCTTTACGAGCAGTACTTC
cdr3_aa: CASGPQVLYEQYF
d_call: .
j_call: TRBJ2-7
v_call: TRBV27
clone_size: few

cdr3_nt: TGTGCCATCAGTAGGCCCGGGACTCCCCAAGAGACCCAGTACTTC
cdr3_aa: CAISRPGTPQETQYF
d_call: .
j_call: TRBJ2-5
v_call: TRBV10-3
clone_size: many

cdr3_nt: TGTGCCAGCAGCTTAGCGGGCGGGGCCTACAATGAGCAGTTCTTC
cdr3_aa: CASSLAGGAYNEQFF
d_call: .
j_call: TRBJ2-1
v_call: TRBV11-1
clone_size: many

cdr3_nt: TGCGCCAGCAGCGAGGGGAACACCGGGGAGCTGTTTTTT
cdr3_aa: CASSEGNTGELFF
d_call: .
j_call: TRBJ2-2
v_call: TRBV4-1
clone_size: few

cdr3_nt: TGCGCCAGCATGGGACTAGCGGGAGGACTGTTGGATACGCAGTATTTT
cdr3_aa: CASMGLAGGLLDTQYF
d_call: TRBD2
j_call: TRBJ2-3
v_call: TRBV4-1
clone_size: many

cdr3_nt: TGTGCCAGCACCTCAAGGACCTACGAGCAGTACTTC
cdr3_aa: CASTSRTYEQYF
d_call: .
j_call: TRBJ2-7
v_call: TRBV7-8
clone_size: .

cdr3_nt: TGCGCCAGCAGCTTGAGGGGAGGTGGGTACAGCGACACTGAAGCTTTCTTT
cdr3_aa: CASSLRGGGYSDTEAFF
d_call: .
j_call: TRBJ1-1
v_call: TRBV5-1
clone_size: few

cdr3_nt: TGTGCCAGCAGTTACTCGGGAGGCCCGGGACCCCAGCATTTT
cdr3_aa: CASSYSGGPGPQHF
d_call: .
j_call: TRBJ1-5
v_call: TRBV6-6
clone_size: few

cdr3_nt: TGTGCCAGCAGCATTCCGGGAGTCGGCACTGAAGCTTTCTTT
cdr3_aa: CASSIPGVGTEAFF
d_call: .
j_call: TRBJ1-1
v_call: TRBV7-9
clone_size: few